This TCR beta chain was retrieved from a study of T-cell reconstitution after alpha-beta-depleted transplantation in children. This clonotype was seen a handful of times. Library preparation (for TCRbeta) was performed with unique molecular identifiers. TCRdb itself ran the PCR reads through MiXCR, one entry per CDR3 protein. Counted here are around 420,000 distinct CDR3 sequences, roughly 16% occurring once; the ten biggest clones make up 25% to 30%. Germline loops: CDR1 SGHRS, CDR2 YFSETQ. The CDR3 covers 17 residues. Unmatched junction bases numbered 16, after V lost 0 bases and J lost 7 bases. Material: PBMCs, mostly from graft donor cells, obtained 360 days after TCRalphabeta/CD19-depleted stem cell transplant. The sequence derives from a boy under two years old who had a stem cell transplant for Wiskott-Aldrich syndrome, so the T cells may come from the graft donor. V and J are TRBV5-1 and TRBJ2-7, with 7 bases lining up with TRBD2. Here the CDR3 reads CASSLGSLAGDSKEQYF. The CDR3 DNA is TGCGCCAGCAGCTTGGGGAGTCTGGCGGGAGATTCGAAGGAGCAGTACTTC.